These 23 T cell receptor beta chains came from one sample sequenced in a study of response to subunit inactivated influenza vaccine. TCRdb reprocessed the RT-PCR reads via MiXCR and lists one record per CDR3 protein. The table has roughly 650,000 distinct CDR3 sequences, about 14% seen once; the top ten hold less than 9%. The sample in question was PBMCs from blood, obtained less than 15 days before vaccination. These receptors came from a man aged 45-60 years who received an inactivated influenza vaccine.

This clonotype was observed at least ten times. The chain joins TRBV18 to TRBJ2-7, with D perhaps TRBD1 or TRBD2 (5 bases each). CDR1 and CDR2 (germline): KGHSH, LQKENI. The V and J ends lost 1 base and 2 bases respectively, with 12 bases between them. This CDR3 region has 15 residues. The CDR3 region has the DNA TGTGCCAGCTCACCACTCGTTGGGGGACCCTACGAGCAGTACTTC. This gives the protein CASSPLVGGPYEQYF. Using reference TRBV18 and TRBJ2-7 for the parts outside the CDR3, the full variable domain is NAGVMQNPRHLVRRRGQEARLRCSPMKGHSHVYWYRQLPEEGLKFMVYLQKENIIDESGMPKERFSAEFPKEGPSILRIQQVVRGDSAAYFCASSPLVGGPYEQYFGPGTRLTVT.

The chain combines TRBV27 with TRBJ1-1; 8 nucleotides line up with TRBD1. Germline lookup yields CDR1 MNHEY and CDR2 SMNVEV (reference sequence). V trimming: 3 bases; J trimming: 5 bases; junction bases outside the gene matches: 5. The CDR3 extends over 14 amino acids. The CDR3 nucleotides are TGTGCCAGCAGTTTTCGCAGGGGGCTAACTGAAGCTTTCTTT. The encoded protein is CASSFRRGLTEAFF.

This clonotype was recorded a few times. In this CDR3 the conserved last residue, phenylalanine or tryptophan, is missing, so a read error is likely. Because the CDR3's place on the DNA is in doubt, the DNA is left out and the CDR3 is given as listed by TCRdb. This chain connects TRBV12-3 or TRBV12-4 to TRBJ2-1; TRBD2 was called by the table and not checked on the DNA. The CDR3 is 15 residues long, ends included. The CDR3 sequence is CASSPLVLAGALRVL.

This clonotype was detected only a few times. In DNA, the CDR3 is TGCAGTGCTCCAATCTTAGGGGTAGACACAGATACGCAGTATTTT. It is translated as CSAPILGVDTDTQYF. V usage is TRBV20-1 and J usage is TRBJ2-3; possible D gene TRBD1, 5 bases. V lost 5 bases and J 2 bases, leaving 17 bases between the germline ends. The CDR3 runs 15 residues. Germline V gene data show CDR1 as DFQATT and CDR2 as SNEGSKA (reference sequence).

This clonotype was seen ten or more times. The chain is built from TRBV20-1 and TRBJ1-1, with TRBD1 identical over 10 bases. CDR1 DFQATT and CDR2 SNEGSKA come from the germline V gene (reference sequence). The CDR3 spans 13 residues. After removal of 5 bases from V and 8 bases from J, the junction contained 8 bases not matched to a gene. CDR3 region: CSAQLRQGAEAFF. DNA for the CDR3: TGCAGTGCTCAACTCAGACAGGGGGCGGAAGCTTTCTTT.

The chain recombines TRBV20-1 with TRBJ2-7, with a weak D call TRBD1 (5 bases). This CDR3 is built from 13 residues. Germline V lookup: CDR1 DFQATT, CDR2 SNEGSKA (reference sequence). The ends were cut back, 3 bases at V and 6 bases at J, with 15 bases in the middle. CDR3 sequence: CSASRQRAGEQYF. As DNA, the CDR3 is TGCAGTGCTAGTCGACAGAGAGCTGGCGAGCAGTACTTC.

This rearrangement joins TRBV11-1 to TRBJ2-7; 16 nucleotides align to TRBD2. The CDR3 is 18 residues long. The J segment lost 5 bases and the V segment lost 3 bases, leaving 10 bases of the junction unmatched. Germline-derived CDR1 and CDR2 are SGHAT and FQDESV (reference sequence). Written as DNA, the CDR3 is TGTGCCAGCAGCTTGATCCTCGGGACTAGCGGGAGGGTGAACGAGCAGTACTTC. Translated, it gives CASSLILGTSGRVNEQYF.

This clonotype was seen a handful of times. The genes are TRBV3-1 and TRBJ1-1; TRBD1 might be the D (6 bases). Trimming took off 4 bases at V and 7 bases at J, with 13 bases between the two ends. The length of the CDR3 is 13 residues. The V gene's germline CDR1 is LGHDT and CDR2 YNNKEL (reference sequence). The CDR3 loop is CASSLRDTLEAFF. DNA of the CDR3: TGTGCCAGCAGCCTCCGGGACACTCTTGAAGCTTTCTTT. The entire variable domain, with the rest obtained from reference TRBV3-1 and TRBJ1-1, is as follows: DTAVSQTPKYLVTQMGNDKSIKCEQNLGHDTMYWYKQDSKKFLKIMFSYNNKELIINETVPNRFSPKSPDKAHLNLHINSLELGDSAVYFCASSLRDTLEAFFGQGTRLTVV.

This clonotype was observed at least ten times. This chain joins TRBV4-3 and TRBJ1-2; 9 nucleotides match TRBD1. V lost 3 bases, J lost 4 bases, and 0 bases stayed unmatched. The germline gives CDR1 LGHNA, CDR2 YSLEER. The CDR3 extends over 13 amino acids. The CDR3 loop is CASSQTGGYGYTF. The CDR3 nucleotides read TGCGCCAGCAGCCAGACAGGGGGCTATGGCTACACCTTC.

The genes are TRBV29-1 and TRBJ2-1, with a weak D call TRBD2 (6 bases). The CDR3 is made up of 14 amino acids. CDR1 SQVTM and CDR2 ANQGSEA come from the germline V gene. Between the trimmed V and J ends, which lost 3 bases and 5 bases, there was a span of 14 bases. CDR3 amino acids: CSVDRGRTHNEQFF. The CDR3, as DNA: TGCAGCGTTGACCGGGGGAGAACCCACAATGAGCAGTTCTTC.

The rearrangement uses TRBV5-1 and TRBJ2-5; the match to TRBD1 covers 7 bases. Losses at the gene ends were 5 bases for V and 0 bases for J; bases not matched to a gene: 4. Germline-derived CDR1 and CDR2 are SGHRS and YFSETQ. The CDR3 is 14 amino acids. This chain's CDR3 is CASSTGAYQETQYF. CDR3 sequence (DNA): TGCGCCAGCAGTACAGGGGCGTACCAAGAGACCCAGTACTTC.

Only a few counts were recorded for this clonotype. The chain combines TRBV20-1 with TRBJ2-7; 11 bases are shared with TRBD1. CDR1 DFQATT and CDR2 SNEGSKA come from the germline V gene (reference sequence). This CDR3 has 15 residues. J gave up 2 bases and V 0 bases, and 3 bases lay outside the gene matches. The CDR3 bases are TGCAGTGCTAGAGATCAGGGACAGGGGGCCTACGAGCAGTACTTC. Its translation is CSARDQGQGAYEQYF.

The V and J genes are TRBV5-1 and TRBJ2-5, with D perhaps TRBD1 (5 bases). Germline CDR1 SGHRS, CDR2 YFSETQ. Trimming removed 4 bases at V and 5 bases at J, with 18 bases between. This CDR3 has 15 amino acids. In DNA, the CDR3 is TGCGCCAGCAGCCCACGGGCCCCCAGGGTCGAGACCCAGTACTTC. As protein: CASSPRAPRVETQYF.

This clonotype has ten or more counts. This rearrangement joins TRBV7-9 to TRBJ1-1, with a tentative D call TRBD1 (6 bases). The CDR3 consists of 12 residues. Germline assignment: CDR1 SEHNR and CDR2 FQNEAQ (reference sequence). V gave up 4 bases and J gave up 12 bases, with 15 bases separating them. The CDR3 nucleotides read TGTGCCAGCAGCTCACAGACAGGTGGGACTTTCTTT. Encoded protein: CASSSQTGGTFF. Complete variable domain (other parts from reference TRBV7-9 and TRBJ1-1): DTGVSQNPRHKITKRGQNVTFRCDPISEHNRLYWYRQTLGQGPEFLTYFQNEAQLEKSRLLSDRFSAERPKGSFSTLEIQRTEQGDSAMYLCASSSQTGGTFFGQGTRLTVV.

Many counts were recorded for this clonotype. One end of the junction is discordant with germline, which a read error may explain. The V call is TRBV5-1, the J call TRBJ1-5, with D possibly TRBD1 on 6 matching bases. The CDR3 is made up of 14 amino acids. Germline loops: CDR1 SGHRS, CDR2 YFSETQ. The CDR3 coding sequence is TGTGCCAGCAGTTTGTCAGGGGGCAATCAGCCCCAGCATTTT. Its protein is CASSLSGGNQPQHF.

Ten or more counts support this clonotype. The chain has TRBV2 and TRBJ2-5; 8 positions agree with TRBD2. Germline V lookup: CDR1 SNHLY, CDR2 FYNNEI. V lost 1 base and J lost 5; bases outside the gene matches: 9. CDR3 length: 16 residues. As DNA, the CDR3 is TGTGCCAGCAGTGAAGGGATAGCGGGGCTATCGGAGACCCAGTACTTC. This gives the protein CASSEGIAGLSETQYF.

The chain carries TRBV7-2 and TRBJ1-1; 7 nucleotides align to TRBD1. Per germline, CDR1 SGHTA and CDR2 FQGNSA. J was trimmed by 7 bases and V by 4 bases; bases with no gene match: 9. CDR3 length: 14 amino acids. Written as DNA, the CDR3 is TGTGCCAGCAGCTCCCGGACAGGCACCATTGAAGCTTTCTTT. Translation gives CASSSRTGTIEAFF.

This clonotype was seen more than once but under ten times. In nucleotides, the CDR3 is TGCAGTGCTAGAGATCAGGCCAGGGGTTACGAGCAGTACTTC. This sequence encodes CSARDQARGYEQYF. The chain couples TRBV20-1 to TRBJ2-7; tentatively, D is TRBD1 (6 bases). CDR1 and CDR2 (germline): DFQATT, SNEGSKA (reference sequence). Trimming removed 0 bases from V and 4 bases from J, with 13 bases in between. The CDR3 totals 14 residues.

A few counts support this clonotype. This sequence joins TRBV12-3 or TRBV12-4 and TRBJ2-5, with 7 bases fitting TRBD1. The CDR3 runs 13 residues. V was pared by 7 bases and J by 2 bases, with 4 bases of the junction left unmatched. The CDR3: CASTGTEQETQYF. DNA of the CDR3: TGTGCCAGCACCGGGACAGAACAAGAGACCCAGTACTTC.

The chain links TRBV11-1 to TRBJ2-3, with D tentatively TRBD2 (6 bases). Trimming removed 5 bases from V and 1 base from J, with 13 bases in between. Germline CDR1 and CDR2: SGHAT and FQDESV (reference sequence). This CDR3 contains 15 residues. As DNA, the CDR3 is TGTGCCAGCAGCGAGACTAGGTGGGGCACAGATACGCAGTATTTT. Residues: CASSETRWGTDTQYF. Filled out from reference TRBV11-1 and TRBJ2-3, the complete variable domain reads EAEVAQSPRYKITEKSQAVAFWCDPISGHATLYWYRQILGQGPELLVQFQDESVVDDSQLPKDRFSAERLKGVDSTLKIQPAELGDSAMYLCASSETRWGTDTQYFGPGTRLTVL.

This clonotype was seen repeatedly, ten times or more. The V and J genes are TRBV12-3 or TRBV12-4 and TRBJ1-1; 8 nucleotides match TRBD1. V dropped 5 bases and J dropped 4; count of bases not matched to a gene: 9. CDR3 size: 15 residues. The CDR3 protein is CASSPQTGVVTEAFF. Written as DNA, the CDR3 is TGTGCCAGCAGTCCTCAGACAGGGGTGGTCACTGAAGCTTTCTTT.

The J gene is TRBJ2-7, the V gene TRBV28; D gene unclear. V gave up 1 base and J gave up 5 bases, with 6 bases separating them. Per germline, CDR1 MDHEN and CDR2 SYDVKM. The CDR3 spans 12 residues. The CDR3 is CASSLFFNEQYF. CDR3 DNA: TGTGCCAGCAGTTTATTTTTTAACGAGCAGTACTTC.

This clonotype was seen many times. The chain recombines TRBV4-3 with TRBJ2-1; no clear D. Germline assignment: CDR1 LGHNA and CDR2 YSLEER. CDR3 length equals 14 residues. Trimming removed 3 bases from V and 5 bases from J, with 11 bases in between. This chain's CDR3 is CASSQEALHNEQFF. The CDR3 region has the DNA TGCGCCAGCAGCCAGGAAGCACTTCACAATGAGCAGTTCTTC.